These 22 T cell receptor beta chains were sequenced from one sample in a study of early T cells in non-severe SARS-CoV-2 infection. TCRdb independently ran MiXCR on the 5' RACE reads; one entry per CDR3 protein. This table has more than 80,000 distinct CDR3 sequences, 11% appearing once. Sequenced: whole blood. Receptor source: an adult who was a healthcare worker with PCR-confirmed SARS-CoV-2 infection or an uninfected control (not recorded which).

This clonotype was recorded many times. One end of the junction is discordant with germline, which a read error may explain. The V and J genes are TRBV20-1 and TRBJ2-7, with D possibly matching TRBD2 (5 bases). This CDR3 spans 13 amino acids. Germline CDR1 and CDR2: DFQATT and SNEGSKA (reference sequence). The DNA for the CDR3 is TGCAGCGCTAGAGTAGCTACTAGTTACGAGCAGTACTTC. Protein product: CSARVATSYEQYF.

The chain uses TRBV29-1 and TRBJ1-1, with 7 nucleotides matching TRBD1. The V segment lost 6 bases and the J segment 3 bases; nucleotides outside the gene matches: 7. The length of the CDR3 is 13 residues. Germline V gene sequence: CDR1 SQVTM, CDR2 ANQGSEA. The DNA of the CDR3 is TGCAGCGTGTTAGGGACAGAGCACACTGAAGCTTTCTTT. Its translation: CSVLGTEHTEAFF.

CDR3 protein: CASSQGEGGTGGFYEQYF. CDR3 nucleotides: TGTGCCAGCAGCCAAGGCGAGGGCGGGACAGGGGGCTTCTACGAGCAGTACTTC. The rearrangement joins TRBV3-1 to TRBJ2-7; 12 positions agree with TRBD1. CDR1 LGHDT and CDR2 YNNKEL come from the germline V gene (reference sequence). V dropped 1 base and J dropped 3; count of bases not matched to a gene: 10. This CDR3 is 18 amino acids long.

This clonotype was observed a handful of times. This chain connects TRBV11-2 to TRBJ2-5; 10 nucleotides line up with TRBD2. This CDR3 has 16 amino acids. Trimming removed 5 bases from V and 7 bases from J; junction bases left unmatched: 13. CDR1 and CDR2 from the germline V gene are SGHAT and FQNNGV. This CDR3 is CASSPVAGGLVGTQYF. Written as DNA, the CDR3 is TGTGCCAGCAGCCCAGTAGCGGGAGGTCTTGTAGGGACCCAGTACTTC.

The table lists this clonotype with many counts. This sequence joins TRBV5-4 and TRBJ2-1; D is ambiguous. V was shortened by 2 bases and J by 0 bases, with 15 bases between the two germline ends. The CDR3 consists of 17 residues. CDR1 and CDR2 (germline): SGHNT, YYREEE (reference sequence). CDR3 sequence (DNA): TGTGCCAGCAGCTTTAAGATGGCTGCCAGCTCCTACAATGAGCAGTTCTTC. Its protein is CASSFKMAASSYNEQFF. Together with reference TRBV5-4 and TRBJ2-1, the CDR3 gives the full variable domain: ETGVTQSPTHLIKTRGQQVTLRCSSQSGHNTVSWYQQALGQGPQFIFQYYREEENGRGNFPPRFSGLQFPNYSSELNVNALELDDSALYLCASSFKMAASSYNEQFFGPGTRLTVL.

This clonotype was seen ten or more times. The V call is TRBV24-1, the J call TRBJ2-5, with no clear D. CDR1 is KGHDR and CDR2 is SFDVKD in the germline V gene. The CDR3 is 16 residues long. Trimming shortened V by 9 bases and J by 2 bases, and 21 bases separated the two germline ends. This chain's CDR3 is CATGMTTAGRQETQYF. DNA for the CDR3: TGTGCCACCGGCATGACCACCGCTGGCAGGCAAGAGACCCAGTACTTC.

The chain couples TRBV14 to TRBJ1-2; D ambiguous. V lost 3 bases and J lost 2, with 16 bases in between. Germline CDR1 SGHDN, CDR2 FVKESK. The CDR3 extends over 16 amino acids. The CDR3 spells CASSQRPHPTNYGYTF. CDR3 nucleotides: TGTGCCAGCAGCCAGAGGCCTCACCCTACGAACTATGGCTACACCTTC.

Ten or more counts support this clonotype. J is TRBJ1-6 and V is TRBV7-3; 7 bases are a match to TRBD1. The junction had 7 bases not matched to a gene; V was cut back by 4 bases and J by 10 bases. Germline V lookup: CDR1 SGHTA, CDR2 FQGTGA. The CDR3 is 14 residues long. Here the CDR3 reads CASSSTGARSPLHF. The DNA for the CDR3 is TGTGCCAGCAGCTCAACAGGGGCTCGGTCACCCCTCCACTTT.

V and J are TRBV2 and TRBJ2-1; 7 bases line up with TRBD2. Germline assignment: CDR1 SNHLY and CDR2 FYNNEI. The V segment lost 6 bases and the J segment 1 base; nucleotides outside the gene matches: 3. CDR3 length: 14 residues. For the CDR3, the DNA is TGTGCCAGCAGAGGGCGGGGGTCCTACAATGAGCAGTTCTTC. It is translated as CASRGRGSYNEQFF. Full variable domain (missing parts from reference TRBV2 and TRBJ2-1): EPEVTQTPSHQVTQMGQEVILRCVPISNHLYFYWYRQILGQKVEFLVSFYNNEISEKSEIFDDQFSVERPDGSNFTLKIRSTKLEDSAMYFCASRGRGSYNEQFFGPGTRLTVL.

This clonotype was detected ten times or more. V gene TRBV6-5 combines with J gene TRBJ1-3; D remains unclear. This CDR3 spans 12 amino acids. Trimming pared 7 bases from V and 2 bases from J, leaving 6 bases between. The V gene's germline CDR1 is MNHEY and CDR2 SVGAGI. The CDR3 here is CASISTGNTIYF. The CDR3 DNA sequence: TGTGCCAGCATCTCTACTGGAAACACCATATATTTT.

This clonotype was detected only a few times. The V gene is TRBV6-5, the J gene TRBJ2-1; the D gene is possibly TRBD2 (6 bases). Trimming pared 8 bases from V and 6 bases from J, leaving 14 bases between. The CDR3 is made up of 13 amino acids. Germline V gives CDR1 MNHEY, CDR2 SVGAGI. The CDR3 nucleotides read TGTGCCAGCGGGGTCGGGAGACCCAATGAGCAGTTCTTC. Translating gives CASGVGRPNEQFF.

This clonotype has a count of ten or more. The CDR3 loop is CASSPVGPYEQYF. The CDR3 DNA reads TGTGCCAGCAGTCCGGTTGGGCCCTACGAGCAGTACTTC. J is TRBJ2-7 and V is TRBV27; D is unclear. The CDR3 length is 13 residues. CDR1 and CDR2 (germline): MNHEY, SMNVEV (reference sequence). Trimming removed 5 bases from V and 2 bases from J, with 10 bases in between.

V usage is TRBV5-1 and J usage is TRBJ1-1; D may be TRBD1 (5 bases). With 2 bases removed from V and 1 base from J, the gap between germline ends came to 9 bases. The CDR3 is 14 amino acids. The V gene's germline CDR1 is SGHRS and CDR2 YFSETQ. The CDR3 protein is CASSFPRENTEAFF. The CDR3 nucleotides are TGCGCCAGCAGCTTCCCCAGGGAGAACACTGAAGCTTTCTTT.

This clonotype was found many times. The junction does not match germline at one end; this may be a read error. The chain recombines TRBV10-3 with TRBJ1-2; 8 bases line up with TRBD1. The CDR3 covers 9 residues. CDR1 is ENHRY and CDR2 is SYGVKD in the germline V gene. This chain's CDR3 is CAIGGDRIF. The CDR3 region has the DNA TGTGCCATCGGGGGGGACAGGATCTTC.

Only a few counts were recorded for this clonotype. The chain combines TRBV11-2 with TRBJ2-7; D may correspond to TRBD1 or TRBD2 (5 bases each). Germline lookup yields CDR1 SGHAT and CDR2 FQNNGV. The CDR3 covers 14 residues. V lost 3 bases, J lost 1 base, and 10 bases lay in between. The CDR3 nucleotides are TGTGCCAGCAGCTTCCAGGGACGGTCCTACGAGCAGTACTTC. Residues: CASSFQGRSYEQYF.

This chain links TRBV20-1 with TRBJ1-1; no definite D call. The CDR3 has 14 residues. The V end was cut by 2 bases, the J end by 4 bases, with 14 bases between. Germline V gene lookup returns CDR1 DFQATT and CDR2 SNEGSKA (reference sequence). The CDR3 loop is CSARPGPRTTEAFF. The CDR3 DNA reads TGCAGTGCTAGACCCGGACCTAGAACCACTGAAGCTTTCTTT.

This clonotype was seen a few times. The gene calls are TRBV5-1 and TRBJ1-2; TRBD1 might be the D (6 bases). Trimming pared 6 bases from V and 3 bases from J, leaving 9 bases between. The CDR3 is made up of 12 amino acids. Germline V gene lookup returns CDR1 SGHRS and CDR2 YFSETQ. Written as DNA, the CDR3 is TGCGCCAGCACTACAGGGCACTATGGCTACACCTTC. Translation: CASTTGHYGYTF. Full variable domain (missing parts from reference TRBV5-1 and TRBJ1-2): KAGVTQTPRYLIKTRGQQVTLSCSPISGHRSVSWYQQTPGQGLQFLFEYFSETQRNKGNFPGRFSGRQFSNSRSEMNVSTLELGDSALYLCASTTGHYGYTFGSGTRLTVV.

As to this clonotype: A much larger clone differs by one base, so this may be a read error. V is TRBV19 and J is TRBJ1-2; D might be TRBD1 (5 bases). The germline V gene encodes CDR1 LNHDA and CDR2 SQIVND (reference sequence). This CDR3 has 12 residues. DNA of the CDR3: TGTGCCAGTAGCCGGGGGAGCTATGGCCACACCTTC. It translates to CASSRGSYGHTF. Full variable domain (missing parts from reference TRBV19 and TRBJ1-2): DGGITQSPKYLFRKEGQNVTLSCEQNLNHDAMYWYRQDPGQGLRLIYYSQIVNDFQKGDIAEGYSVSREKKESFPLTVTSAQKNPTAFYLCASSRGSYGHTFGSGTRLTVV.

At least ten counts were recorded for this clonotype. This chain connects TRBV2 to TRBJ2-5; 10 bases are a match to TRBD2. Germline lookup yields CDR1 SNHLY and CDR2 FYNNEI. After removal of 2 bases from V and 1 base from J, the junction contained 7 bases not matched to a gene. This CDR3 has 17 residues. CDR3 nucleotide sequence: TGTGCCAGCAGTGAATCACTAGCGGGATCCTTCCAAGAGACCCAGTACTTC. Encoded protein: CASSESLAGSFQETQYF.

This clonotype showed up many times. The chain has TRBV10-3 and TRBJ2-7, with TRBD1 matching over 7 bases. CDR1 is ENHRY and CDR2 is SYGVKD in the germline V gene. This CDR3 comprises 12 residues. The junction had 2 bases not matched to a gene; V was cut back by 6 bases and J by 3 bases. Here the CDR3 reads CAISRDSYEQYF. In DNA form, the CDR3 reads TGTGCCATCAGCCGGGACAGCTACGAGCAGTACTTC.

The chain joins TRBV9 to TRBJ2-1; TRBD2 matches at 13 bases. Germline V gene lookup returns CDR1 SGDLS and CDR2 YYNGEE. CDR3 length: 19 residues. The ends lost 0 bases at V and 7 bases at J; junction bases unmatched: 13. The CDR3 bases are TGTGCCAGCAGCGTAGTGGGACAGCGACTAGCGGGAGGAAGGAATGAGCAGTTCTTC. Translation gives CASSVVGQRLAGGRNEQFF.

This clonotype was counted ten times or more. V is TRBV12-3 or TRBV12-4 and J is TRBJ1-5; D is perhaps TRBD1 (6 bases). CDR3 size: 17 residues. Trimming shortened V by 1 base and J by 0 bases, and 13 bases separated the two germline ends. Written as DNA, the CDR3 is TGTGCCAGCAGTTTAGAAACAGGGTCCGATAGCAATCAGCCCCAGCATTTT. Its protein product is CASSLETGSDSNQPQHF.